This T cell receptor (beta chain) was sequenced in a study of blood T cell repertoires in COVID-19. Study-level information: Donors in the United States, Italy and Spain gave samples during acute or convalescent COVID-19.

Original methodology: Cell counts per sample came from amplifying reference gene primers. Produced via immunoSEQ multiplex PCR; TCRdb's table is partial and in-frame only. The DNA was the basis for D and trimming; V, J and clone size are from that table. Altogether hundreds of thousands of clones are present, 75% to 90% being singletons, with the ten largest covering over 1.1%. V shed 5 bases and J 7 bases; nucleotides not matched to a gene: 6. This CDR3 contains 14 residues. CDR1 GTSNPN and CDR2 SVGIG come from the germline V gene (reference sequence). The sequencing input was peripheral blood. V gene TRBV30 combines with J gene TRBJ2-1; 12 bases map to TRBD2. The sequence derives from a woman aged 25 to 39 with active or convalescent COVID-19. CDR3 in DNA: TGTGCCTGGGCGCTAGCGGGAGGGTTAAATGAGCAGTTCTTC. Amino acid sequence: CAWALAGGLNEQFF. Together with reference TRBV30 and TRBJ2-1, the CDR3 gives the full variable domain: SQTIHQWPATLVQPVGSPLSLECTVEGTSNPNLYWYRQAAGRGLQLLFYSVGIGQISSEVPQNLSASRPQDRQFILSSKKLLLSDSGFYLCAWALAGGLNEQFFGPGTRLTVL.